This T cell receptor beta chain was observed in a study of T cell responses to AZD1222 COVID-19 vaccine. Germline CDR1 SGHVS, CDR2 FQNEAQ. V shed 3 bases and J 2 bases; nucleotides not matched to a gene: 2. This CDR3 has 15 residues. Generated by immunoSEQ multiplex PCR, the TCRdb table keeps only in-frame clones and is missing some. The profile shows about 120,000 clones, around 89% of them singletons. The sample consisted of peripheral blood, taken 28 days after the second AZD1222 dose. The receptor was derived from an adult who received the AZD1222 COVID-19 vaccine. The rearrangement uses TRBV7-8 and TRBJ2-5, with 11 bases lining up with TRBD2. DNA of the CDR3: TGTGCCAGCAGCTTGGGACTAGCGGCACAAGAGACCCAGTACTTC. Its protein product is CASSLGLAAQETQYF.